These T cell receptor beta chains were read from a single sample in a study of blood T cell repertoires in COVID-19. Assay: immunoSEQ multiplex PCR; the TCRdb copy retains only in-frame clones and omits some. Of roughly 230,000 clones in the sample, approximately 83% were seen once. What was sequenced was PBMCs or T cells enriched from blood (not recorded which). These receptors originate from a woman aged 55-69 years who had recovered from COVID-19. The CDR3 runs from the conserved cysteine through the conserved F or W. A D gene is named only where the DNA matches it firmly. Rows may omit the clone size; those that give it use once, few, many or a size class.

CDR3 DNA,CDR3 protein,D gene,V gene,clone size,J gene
TGTGCCAGCAGCACTAGCGGGGGGTTCTACACCTTC,CASSTSGGFYTF,.,TRBV11-2,.,TRBJ1-2
TGTGCCTGGAGTGCCCTAGGAGAAGCTTTCTTT,CAWSALGEAFF,.,TRBV30,.,TRBJ1-1
TGTGCCAGCAGCTTGGGTACAGGGGTTCGCAATGAGCAGTTCTTC,CASSLGTGVRNEQFF,TRBD1,TRBV7-2,.,TRBJ2-1
TGTGCCAGTAGCACTCGACAGAGCTCTAACTATGGCTACACCTTC,CASSTRQSSNYGYTF,.,TRBV19,.,TRBJ1-2
TGTGCCAGCAGTGTCTCAGGGGGCAGGGGCACAGATACGCAGTATTTT,CASSVSGGRGTDTQYF,TRBD1,TRBV2,.,TRBJ2-3
TGTGCCAGCAGTTTGACAGGCTCTGGAAACACCATATATTTT,CASSLTGSGNTIYF,.,TRBV7-2,.,TRBJ1-3
TGTGCCAGCAGCCCAAAACCGGGACTAGCGGGAGTCCCCTACAATGAGCAGTTCTTC,CASSPKPGLAGVPYNEQFF,TRBD2,TRBV5-6,.,TRBJ2-1
TGTGCCAGCACCTCCCCGAGGGCGCCGGGAGGCTACACCTTC,CASTSPRAPGGYTF,.,TRBV11-2,.,TRBJ1-2
TGTGCCAGCGGAGGACAGGGCCAAGAGACCCAGTACTTC,CASGGQGQETQYF,TRBD1,TRBV3-1/TRBV3-2,.,TRBJ2-5
TGTGCCAGCAGCACCACAGGGGGCGCATCCTTTAATCAGCCCCAGCATTTT,CASSTTGGASFNQPQHF,TRBD1,TRBV7-8,.,TRBJ1-5
TGTGCCAGCAGGCCCTCCCGGGACAGAAATTCACCCCTCCACTTT,CASRPSRDRNSPLHF,TRBD1,TRBV28,.,TRBJ1-6
TGTGCCAGCAGTGAAGCTGGGACAGCCACCCGTCAGGAAGCTTTCTTT,CASSEAGTATRQEAFF,TRBD1,TRBV2,.,TRBJ1-1
TGTGCCAGCAGCCACGGACAGGGGGCGAACTATGGCTACACCTTC,CASSHGQGANYGYTF,TRBD1,TRBV11-2,.,TRBJ1-2
TGTGCCAGCAGTGAGACCGGGACAGGGGGACAAGAGACCCAGTACTTC,CASSETGTGGQETQYF,TRBD1,TRBV6-4,.,TRBJ2-5
TGTGCCAGCAGCCAAGTTGAAGCGGGAGGGCCAGGGGAGACCCAGTACTTC,CASSQVEAGGPGETQYF,TRBD2,TRBV4-2,once,TRBJ2-5
TGCGCCAGCAGCCTGACAGGGGGCACGGCGACCTACGAGCAGTACTTC,CASSLTGGTATYEQYF,TRBD1,TRBV5-1,.,TRBJ2-7
TGTGCCATCAGTTCAGGGGGCAGGGACACTGAAGCTTTCTTT,CAISSGGRDTEAFF,TRBD1,TRBV10-3,few,TRBJ1-1
TGCGCCAGCAGCTTGGTATTGGGGCAAGAAGAGCAGTACTTC,CASSLVLGQEEQYF,.,TRBV5-1,.,TRBJ2-7
TGTGCCAGCAGCGGAAGGACTAGCGGGGGATACGAGCAGTACTTC,CASSGRTSGGYEQYF,TRBD2,TRBV7-9,.,TRBJ2-7
TGTGCCAGCAGCTCGGGGACTAGCGGGAGCGCTACCTACGAGCAGTACTTC,CASSSGTSGSATYEQYF,TRBD2,TRBV5-4,.,TRBJ2-7
TGTGCCAGCAGCTTGGTCCGGGAGGGCCCCGGGGAGCTGTTTTTT,CASSLVREGPGELFF,TRBD2,TRBV5-6,.,TRBJ2-2
TGTGCCATCAGCCTAAGCCGGGACAGTTACAATGAGCAGTTCTTC,CAISLSRDSYNEQFF,TRBD1,TRBV10-3,.,TRBJ2-1
TGTGCCAGCAGCCCCCGCGTTCTAGGTAATTCACCCCTCCACTTT,CASSPRVLGNSPLHF,.,TRBV9,.,TRBJ1-6
TGTGCCAGCAGCCCCCAGGACAGGGGCGACGAGCAGTACTTC,CASSPQDRGDEQYF,TRBD1,TRBV7-9,.,TRBJ2-7
TGTGCCAGCAGCGGAGGCGCCGGGACTAGCCGGCAAGTGGAGCTGTTTTTT,CASSGGAGTSRQVELFF,TRBD2,TRBV7-8,.,TRBJ2-2
TGTGCCAGCAGTGGGACAGGAGGGGGTTTGGGTCAGCCCCAGCATTTT,CASSGTGGGLGQPQHF,TRBD1,TRBV28,.,TRBJ1-5
TGTGCCAGCAGCACCCTACGGGGAGAGACCCAGTACTTC,CASSTLRGETQYF,.,TRBV11-3,once,TRBJ2-5
TGTGCCAGCAGCCGTCATGAATTCGGGTCCCAGCATTTT,CASSRHEFGSQHF,.,TRBV9,.,TRBJ1-5
TGTGCCAGCCGAGGACAGGGTATCTACGAGCAGTACTTC,CASRGQGIYEQYF,TRBD1,TRBV6-5,.,TRBJ2-7
TGTGCCAGCAGCTTTTTTAGGGGGCGCGACACTGAAGCTTTCTTT,CASSFFRGRDTEAFF,TRBD1,TRBV7-2,once,TRBJ1-1
TGTGCCAGCAGTCGGGCGGGAAGATCGGGAAACACCATATATTTT,CASSRAGRSGNTIYF,.,TRBV16,.,TRBJ1-3
TGTGCCAGCAGTTTAGCGGGAGGGCCCTACAATGAGCAGTTCTTC,CASSLAGGPYNEQFF,TRBD2,TRBV2,.,TRBJ2-1
TGTGCCAGCAGCCCCCGGACAGGGACCAACATGAACACTGAAGCTTTCTTT,CASSPRTGTNMNTEAFF,.,TRBV21-1,.,TRBJ1-1
TGTGCCAGCTCAGCGGGACTAGCGGCGATCAATGAGCAGTTCTTC,CASSAGLAAINEQFF,TRBD2,TRBV18,.,TRBJ2-1
TGTGCCAGCTCACCAGGGACAGGTTTCTCTGGAAACACCATATATTTT,CASSPGTGFSGNTIYF,TRBD1,TRBV18,.,TRBJ1-3
TGTGCCAGCAATCCGGGAGTAGGGACTGAAGCTTTCTTT,CASNPGVGTEAFF,.,TRBV6-5,.,TRBJ1-1
TGCGCCAGCCGCAATACTTTAGGGGAAGAGACCCAGTACTTC,CASRNTLGEETQYF,.,TRBV4-3,.,TRBJ2-5
TGTGCCAGCAGCTTAGGGATAGGGGCGAACACTGAAGCTTTCTTT,CASSLGIGANTEAFF,.,TRBV7-6,.,TRBJ1-1
TGTGCTAGTGGTTTGTACCCCGGGACAGGGCTTAATCAGCCCCAGCATTTT,CASGLYPGTGLNQPQHF,TRBD1,TRBV12-5,.,TRBJ1-5
TGCGCCAGCAGCCATGCCCCGGGACAGGGCCTCTTAACTATGGGAGGCTACACCTTC,CASSHAPGQGLLTMGGYTF,TRBD1,TRBV4-1,.,TRBJ1-2
TGTGCCAGTAGTCCCGGAGGGGGCCTAGGATCACCCCTCCACTTT,CASSPGGGLGSPLHF,TRBD1,TRBV19,.,TRBJ1-6
TGTGCCTGGAGCGCCGGGTTGAACACTGAAGCTTTCTTT,CAWSAGLNTEAFF,.,TRBV30,.,TRBJ1-1
TGTGCCAGCAGCCGGACAGCTGGGGCTGGGCATGGGGAGACCCAGTACTTC,CASSRTAGAGHGETQYF,.,TRBV7-7,few,TRBJ2-5
TGTGCCTGGAACAGGGGCACTGAAGCTTTCTTT,CAWNRGTEAFF,TRBD1,TRBV30,once,TRBJ1-1
TGTGCCAGCAGTTACTCTTCTTCCCGGTCCGGCAATCAGCCCCAGCATTTT,CASSYSSSRSGNQPQHF,.,TRBV6-2/TRBV6-3,.,TRBJ1-5
TGTGCCAGCAGCTCCCATCGGTTAAGCGGGGGGGCAGGTAGAGAGACCCAGTACTTC,CASSSHRLSGGAGRETQYF,TRBD2,TRBV7-9,.,TRBJ2-5
TGTGCCAGCAATAGACAGGGGAACACTGAAGCTTTCTTT,CASNRQGNTEAFF,TRBD1,TRBV9,.,TRBJ1-1